These 32 T cell receptor beta chains were sequenced from one sample in a study of OX40 agonist ivuxolimab in advanced cancers. Assay used: immunoSEQ multiplex PCR; TCRdb lists only in-frame clones, some missing. The table lists 60,000 to 75,000 clones, about 90% of them singletons. Sequenced here: CD4+ or CD8+ T cells sorted from blood, sampled in a trial of the OX40 agonist ivuxolimab. The receptors stem from an adult with an advanced solid tumor such as melanoma, head and neck, liver or kidney cancer.

This rearrangement joins TRBV5-1 to TRBJ2-2, with D perhaps TRBD2 (5 bases). Germline V gene data show CDR1 as SGHRS and CDR2 as YFSETQ. Trimming removed 6 bases at V and 6 bases at J, with 18 bases between. The CDR3 length is 15 residues. CDR3 nucleotide sequence: TGCGCCAGCACCGACCGGACGGAGGCCTCCGGGGAGCTGTTTTTT. Residues: CASTDRTEASGELFF.

V usage is TRBV19 and J usage is TRBJ2-6, with D possibly matching TRBD1 (6 bases). This CDR3 is built from 18 residues. Germline values: CDR1 LNHDA, CDR2 SQIVND (reference sequence). Trimming took off 5 bases at V and 1 base at J, with 18 bases between the two ends. The CDR3 DNA reads as TGTGCCAGTAGTCCCAGGACAGATTCTGCTTCTGGGGCCAACGTCCTGACTTTC. It codes for CASSPRTDSASGANVLTF.

The rearrangement links TRBV25-1 to TRBJ2-7, with TRBD2 identical over 9 bases. The CDR3 loop spans 15 amino acids. Germline V CDR1 and CDR2: MGHDK, SYGVNS. V was pared by 1 base and J by 2 bases, with 3 bases of the junction left unmatched. CDR3 protein: CASSELSSGAYEQYF. CDR3 sequence (DNA): TGTGCCAGCAGTGAATTGTCTAGCGGGGCCTACGAGCAGTACTTC.

The V and J genes are TRBV9 and TRBJ2-5; tentatively, D is TRBD2 (7 bases). Trimming stripped 0 bases from V and 1 base from J, with 10 bases between. The CDR3 is 15 amino acids. CDR1 and CDR2 (germline): SGDLS, YYNGEE. CDR3 in DNA: TGTGCCAGCAGCGTAGCGGGGGGCCTCCAAGAGACCCAGTACTTC. This sequence encodes CASSVAGGLQETQYF.

This clone was seen once. The J gene is TRBJ2-1, the V gene TRBV6-1; 7 bases line up with TRBD2. With 0 bases clipped from V and 4 bases from J, the junction kept 9 bases outside the gene matches. The CDR3 extends over 17 amino acids. In germline, CDR1 is MNHNS, CDR2 SASEGT. The CDR3 sequence: CASSEARASGLYNEQFF. The CDR3 DNA follows: TGTGCCAGCAGTGAAGCCCGGGCTAGCGGTTTATACAATGAGCAGTTCTTC.

The chain has TRBV6-6 and TRBJ2-3; 10 nucleotides agree with TRBD2. The CDR3 is 15 residues long. V dropped 5 bases and J dropped 5; count of bases not matched to a gene: 7. The V gene's germline CDR1 is MNHNY and CDR2 SVGAGI (reference sequence). CDR3 loop: CASSIQAGGGDTQYF. DNA for the CDR3: TGTGCCAGCAGTATCCAAGCGGGAGGGGGAGATACGCAGTATTTT.

This clone was seen a single time. This chain connects TRBV6-5 to TRBJ1-3, with 8 bases matching TRBD1. The CDR3 runs to 14 residues. Germline CDR1 and CDR2: MNHEY and SVGAGI. With 9 bases clipped from V and 2 bases from J, the junction kept 6 bases outside the gene matches. CDR3 loop: CASLRDRTGNTIYF. In DNA form, the CDR3 reads TGTGCCAGTCTCCGGGACAGGACTGGAAACACCATATATTTT.

This clone was detected only once. The chain recombines TRBV18 with TRBJ1-2; TRBD1 might be the D (5 bases). The V and J ends lost 3 bases and 7 bases respectively, with 18 bases between them. CDR3 length: 15 residues. The germline CDR1 and CDR2 sequences are KGHSH and LQKENI. In DNA, the CDR3 is TGTGCCAGCTCACCTGTGGGGGACGCTATCGTTGGCTACACCTTC. It is translated as CASSPVGDAIVGYTF.

The chain joins TRBV7-2 to TRBJ1-1; TRBD1 might be the D (5 bases). CDR1 and CDR2 from the germline V gene are SGHTA and FQGNSA. This CDR3 has 13 residues. The V and J ends lost 5 bases and 1 base respectively, with 8 bases between them. The CDR3 DNA reads as TGTGCCAGCAGCCCCGGGGGGAACACTGAAGCTTTCTTT. Amino acids: CASSPGGNTEAFF.

CDR3 sequence (DNA): TGCGCCAGCAGCTTGGGATCCGGCTCTGGAAACACCATATATTTT. Translation: CASSLGSGSGNTIYF. The V and J genes are TRBV5-1 and TRBJ1-3; D not certain. V lost 0 bases, J lost 0 bases, and 7 bases lay in between. The CDR3 runs 15 residues. Germline V lookup: CDR1 SGHRS, CDR2 YFSETQ.

The chain carries TRBV7-2 and TRBJ2-7; 8 bases are shared with TRBD1. With 5 bases clipped from V and 3 bases from J, the junction kept 6 bases outside the gene matches. Germline CDR1 SGHTA, CDR2 FQGNSA. The length of the CDR3 is 14 residues. CDR3 bases: TGTGCCAGCAGCCTTAGGACAGGGCGCTACGAGCAGTACTTC. Translated: CASSLRTGRYEQYF.

The chain uses TRBV9 and TRBJ1-1, with TRBD1 as a possible D gene (5 bases). The CDR3 extends over 17 amino acids. Looked up from germline, CDR1 is SGDLS and CDR2 is YYNGEE. With 7 bases removed from V and 0 bases from J, the gap between germline ends came to 22 bases. DNA for the CDR3: TGTGCCAGCGGACGTATCGGGCAGGGAGAGGTGAACACTGAAGCTTTCTTT. It is translated as CASGRIGQGEVNTEAFF.

The rearrangement links TRBV10-3 to TRBJ1-2; D not resolved. The CDR3 has 13 residues. Germline loops: CDR1 ENHRY, CDR2 SYGVKD. V was cut by 2 bases and J by 8 bases, with 12 bases left in between. The CDR3 sequence is CAISEQDLGGYTF. Here the CDR3 DNA reads TGTGCCATCAGTGAGCAGGATCTTGGGGGCTACACCTTC.

With regard to this clone: A junction boundary mismatches the germline segment, possibly from a read error. For the CDR3, the DNA is TGTGTCAGCAGTGAATGGGTGGGAGCGTCAGATACGCAGTATTTT. It is translated as CVSSEWVGASDTQYF. V and J are TRBV2 and TRBJ2-3; a weak D match, TRBD2 (5 bases). The CDR3 consists of 15 residues. Germline V gene data show CDR1 as SNHLY and CDR2 as FYNNEI. The full variable domain, completed using reference TRBV2 and TRBJ2-3, is EPEVTQTPSHQVTQMGQEVILRCVPISNHLYFYWYRQILGQKVEFLVSFYNNEISEKSEIFDDQFSVERPDGSNFTLKIRSTKLEDSAMYFCVSSEWVGASDTQYFGPGTRLTVL.

The chain couples TRBV6-5 to TRBJ1-5; 9 bases agree with TRBD1. The germline gives CDR1 MNHEY, CDR2 SVGAGI. This CDR3 contains 14 residues. V shed 4 bases and J 7 bases; nucleotides not matched to a gene: 5. The CDR3 region has the DNA TGTGCCAGCAGTTCCCGGGACAGGGAGCAGCCCCAGCATTTT. Protein sequence: CASSSRDREQPQHF.

This chain uses TRBV6-6 with TRBJ1-5; 7 nucleotides match TRBD1. Germline CDR1 reads MNHNY; CDR2 reads SVGAGI (reference sequence). Germline trimming cut 6 bases from V and 4 bases from J; bases unmatched to any gene: 3. The CDR3 totals 13 residues. CDR3 coding DNA: TGTGCCAGCAGCGACAGGGTTAATCAGCCCCAGCATTTT. It yields the protein CASSDRVNQPQHF.

In this sample, this clone turned up once. CDR3 residues: CASSLGDRALSYEQYF. Here the CDR3 DNA reads TGTGCCAGCAGTTTAGGGGACAGGGCATTGTCCTACGAGCAGTACTTC. The chain couples TRBV28 to TRBJ2-7, with 9 bases lining up with TRBD1. CDR1 is MDHEN, CDR2 SYDVKM, per germline. The J segment lost 1 base and the V segment lost 2 bases, leaving 6 bases of the junction unmatched. The CDR3 totals 16 residues.

This rearrangement joins TRBV9 to TRBJ1-1; no definite D call. Trimming took 4 bases from V and 1 from J, leaving 8 bases between them. The germline V gene has CDR1 SGDLS and CDR2 YYNGEE. This CDR3 spans 13 amino acids. The CDR3 protein is CASSPRPNTEAFF. CDR3 coding DNA: TGTGCCAGCAGCCCCCGACCGAACACTGAAGCTTTCTTT.

The chain has TRBV7-3 and TRBJ1-6; 8 bases are shared with TRBD1. Germline V gene data show CDR1 as SGHTA and CDR2 as FQGTGA. V was clipped by 3 bases and J by 8 bases; unmatched bases: 0. The CDR3 runs to 13 residues. The CDR3 region has the DNA TGTGCCAGCAGCTTGGACAGGGATTCACCCCTCCACTTT. This encodes CASSLDRDSPLHF.

This clone was seen once. This chain joins TRBV19 and TRBJ1-6; D is ambiguous. The CDR3 is made up of 13 amino acids. Germline CDR1 and CDR2: LNHDA and SQIVND (reference sequence). The CDR3 loop reads CAVGGPLNSPLHF. The CDR3 DNA sequence: TGTGCTGTGGGAGGCCCCCTTAATTCACCCCTCCACTTT. Full variable domain (remainder filled in from reference TRBV19 and TRBJ1-6): DGGITQSPKYLFRKEGQNVTLSCEQNLNHDAMYWYRQDPGQGLRLIYYSQIVNDFQKGDIAEGYSVSREKKESFPLTVTSAQKNPTAFYLCAVGGPLNSPLHFGNGTRLTVT.

The rearrangement links TRBV9 to TRBJ1-3; TRBD1 agrees at 7 bases. V lost 0 bases to trimming and J lost 3 bases; unmatched junction nucleotides: 6. CDR1 is SGDLS, CDR2 YYNGEE, per germline. This CDR3 has 16 amino acids. CDR3 residues: CASSVEAGGHGNTIYF. CDR3 in DNA: TGTGCCAGCAGCGTAGAGGCAGGGGGTCATGGAAACACCATATATTTT.

The rearrangement joins TRBV4-1 to TRBJ2-7; D is unclear. CDR1 MGHRA and CDR2 YSYEKL come from the germline V gene. This CDR3 has 18 residues. Trimming took 1 base from V and 0 from J, leaving 19 bases between them. Written as DNA, the CDR3 is TGCGCCAGCAGCCAAGTCGATATGTTAGGCCCCCCCTCCTACGAGCAGTACTTC. Translated: CASSQVDMLGPPSYEQYF.

The chain links TRBV28 to TRBJ2-5, with TRBD2 as a possible D gene (7 bases). V was cut by 5 bases and J by 5 bases, with 27 bases left in between. This CDR3 comprises 18 residues. CDR1 MDHEN and CDR2 SYDVKM come from the germline V gene. The CDR3 DNA reads as TGTGCCAGCAGTCTCCCCATTAGAAAGCGGGAAGGGGGGGAGACCCAGTACTTC. Amino acid sequence: CASSLPIRKREGGETQYF.

The genes are TRBV18 and TRBJ1-4; tentatively, D is TRBD1 (5 bases). The germline V and J ends were trimmed by 2 bases and 10 bases, with 17 bases remaining between them. CDR1 and CDR2 from the germline V gene are KGHSH and LQKENI. The CDR3 runs to 15 residues. The CDR3: CASSPIATAVGKLFF. The CDR3 nucleotides are TGTGCCAGCTCACCAATAGCGACAGCCGTTGGAAAACTGTTTTTT.

The rearrangement uses TRBV30 and TRBJ1-3; no clear D gene. V dropped 1 base and J dropped 3 bases, with 10 bases sitting between them. The length of the CDR3 is 14 residues. Germline assignment: CDR1 GTSNPN and CDR2 SVGIG (reference sequence). The CDR3: CAWSGAVIGNTIYF. The CDR3 DNA follows: TGTGCCTGGAGTGGTGCAGTTATTGGAAACACCATATATTTT.

This clone was detected only once. This CDR3 is CASMPRATYEQYF. The CDR3 DNA reads TGTGCCAGCATGCCCAGGGCGACCTACGAGCAGTACTTC. The chain employs TRBV6-1 and TRBJ2-7; D may be TRBD1 (5 bases). V lost 7 bases to trimming and J lost 2 bases, with 12 bases between them. The CDR3 runs to 13 residues. Germline CDR1 reads MNHNS; CDR2 reads SASEGT.

V usage is TRBV30 and J usage is TRBJ1-1, with D possibly being TRBD1 (5 bases). The CDR3 covers 12 residues. Trimming took 8 bases from V and 11 from J, leaving 21 bases between them. Per the germline V gene, CDR1 is GTSNPN and CDR2 is SVGIG (reference sequence). CDR3 sequence (DNA): TGTGCCGGACAAAACAAGGACCTACCGGCTTTCTTT. The encoded protein is CAGQNKDLPAFF.

This rearrangement joins TRBV5-1 to TRBJ2-7; 9 nucleotides agree with TRBD2. Germline CDR1 and CDR2: SGHRS and YFSETQ. The CDR3 totals 14 residues. V was clipped by 0 bases and J by 7 bases; unmatched bases: 5. CDR3 protein: CASSLGLAGSEQYF. For the CDR3, the DNA is TGCGCCAGCAGCTTGGGGCTAGCGGGAAGTGAGCAGTACTTC.

The rearrangement uses TRBV14 and TRBJ2-5, with D tentatively TRBD1 or TRBD2 (5 bases each). Deletions cut 2 bases from V and 5 bases from J, with 9 bases between. This CDR3 has 13 residues. Germline V gene lookup returns CDR1 SGHDN and CDR2 FVKESK. The CDR3 DNA reads as TGTGCCAGCAGCCAAAGGGGAGTCGAGACCCAGTACTTC. Translated: CASSQRGVETQYF.

The chain uses TRBV10-1 and TRBJ2-7; 8 positions agree with TRBD1. Germline loops: CDR1 WNHNN, CDR2 SYGVQD (reference sequence). CDR3 length: 14 amino acids. J was trimmed by 7 bases and V by 4 bases; bases with no gene match: 9. CDR3 DNA sequence: TGCGCCAGCAGTGCAGGACAGGGCCGTCAGGAGCAGTACTTC. This sequence encodes CASSAGQGRQEQYF.

This chain uses TRBV28 with TRBJ2-1; D tentatively reads TRBD1 or TRBD2 (5 bases each). Deletions cut 2 bases from V and 9 bases from J, with 11 bases between. Germline loops: CDR1 MDHEN, CDR2 SYDVKM. CDR3 length equals 13 residues. CDR3 sequence (DNA): TGTGCCAGCAGTTTACCTCAGGGACGTGAGCAGTTCTTC. Translating gives CASSLPQGREQFF.

The chain links TRBV5-1 to TRBJ1-3, with D possibly being TRBD1 (5 bases). V was shortened by 4 bases and J by 4 bases, with 12 bases between the two germline ends. From germline, CDR1 is SGHRS and CDR2 YFSETQ. This CDR3 comprises 14 residues. The CDR3 region is CASSIGTKGNTIYF. As DNA, the CDR3 is TGCGCCAGCAGCATTGGGACGAAAGGAAACACCATATATTTT.